These 29 T cell receptor beta chains share one sample of origin, sequenced in a study of T cell responses to AZD1222 COVID-19 vaccine. Produced via immunoSEQ multiplex PCR; TCRdb's table is partial and in-frame only. The table has approximately 170,000 clones, 80% to 90% seen once. The sample in question was peripheral blood, obtained on day 0 of AZD1222 vaccination. The receptors derive from an adult in good health.

The CDR3: CASSHSGTGDEKLFF. The CDR3 DNA is TGCGCCAGCAGCCACTCCGGGACAGGGGATGAAAAACTGTTTTTT. The V gene is TRBV4-1, the J gene TRBJ1-4, with TRBD1 identical over 10 bases. The length of the CDR3 is 15 residues. Looked up from germline, CDR1 is MGHRA and CDR2 is YSYEKL. Germline trimming cut 3 bases from V and 6 bases from J; bases unmatched to any gene: 4.

The chain has TRBV7-3 and TRBJ1-1, with 10 bases that match TRBD1. The CDR3 is 17 residues long. Germline V gene lookup returns CDR1 SGHTA and CDR2 FQGTGA. Unmatched junction bases numbered 10, after V lost 1 base and J lost 5 bases. The CDR3 reads CASSLKPPGTGDTEAFF. The CDR3 nucleotides are TGTGCCAGCAGCTTAAAACCTCCGGGGACAGGGGATACTGAAGCTTTCTTT.

V usage is TRBV9 and J usage is TRBJ2-5, with 8 bases that match TRBD1. The germline V gene has CDR1 SGDLS and CDR2 YYNGEE. J lost 4 bases, V lost 10 bases, and 9 bases had no gene match. The CDR3 runs to 13 residues. The CDR3 DNA follows: TGTGCCTCGGGTACAGGGGGAGGAGAGACCCAGTACTTC. It encodes CASGTGGGETQYF.

In its sample, this clone was seen a few times. V gene TRBV9 combines with J gene TRBJ2-1, with 13 positions matching TRBD2. Germline trimming cut 0 bases from V and 7 bases from J; bases unmatched to any gene: 1. Germline lookup yields CDR1 SGDLS and CDR2 YYNGEE. This CDR3 region has 15 residues. The CDR3 protein is CASSVGLAGGNEQFF. In DNA, the CDR3 is TGTGCCAGCAGCGTAGGACTAGCGGGGGGAAATGAGCAGTTCTTC.

The CDR3: CASGFRDKTYEQYF. CDR3 DNA sequence: TGCGCCAGCGGGTTCCGGGACAAGACCTACGAGCAGTACTTC. The chain couples TRBV23-1 to TRBJ2-7; TRBD1 might be the D (6 bases). TRBV23-1 is placed among ORFs of uncertain function. Trimming removed 8 bases from V and 2 bases from J, with 16 bases in between. The CDR3 totals 14 residues.

The chain recombines TRBV18 with TRBJ2-2; no reliable D call. This CDR3 has 11 amino acids. V lost 6 bases and J 5 bases, leaving 4 bases between the germline ends. From germline, CDR1 is KGHSH and CDR2 LQKENI. The CDR3 reads CASSATGELFF. Here the CDR3 DNA reads TGTGCCAGCTCTGCTACCGGGGAGCTGTTTTTT.

The chain links TRBV7-8 to TRBJ1-3; D perhaps matches TRBD1 (5 bases). The CDR3 consists of 16 residues. Trimming cost V 1 base and J 4 bases, with 14 bases left between them. Germline CDR1 and CDR2: SGHVS and FQNEAQ. The CDR3, as DNA: TGTGCCAGCAGCTTAGACTTACCAGGGAACGGAAACACCATATATTTT. It is translated as CASSLDLPGNGNTIYF.

The chain carries TRBV5-1 and TRBJ2-3; D is possibly TRBD1 (6 bases). The CDR3 spans 14 residues. Germline-derived CDR1 and CDR2 are SGHRS and YFSETQ. The germline V and J ends were trimmed by 5 bases and 3 bases, with 13 bases remaining between them. CDR3 nucleotide sequence: TGCGCCAGCAGAGGGGGTTCTCATACAGATACGCAGTATTTT. Translated, it gives CASRGGSHTDTQYF.

A few counts support this clone. The rearrangement uses TRBV2 and TRBJ1-5, with TRBD1 identical over 8 bases. The CDR3 loop spans 16 amino acids. From germline, CDR1 is SNHLY and CDR2 FYNNEI. V gave up 5 bases and J gave up 0 bases; unmatched junction bases: 6. The CDR3 loop reads CASSYVRGPSNQPQHF. For the CDR3, the DNA is TGTGCCAGCAGTTATGTCAGGGGGCCTAGCAATCAGCCCCAGCATTTT. The complete variable domain, with remaining parts taken from reference TRBV2 and TRBJ1-5, reads EPEVTQTPSHQVTQMGQEVILRCVPISNHLYFYWYRQILGQKVEFLVSFYNNEISEKSEIFDDQFSVERPDGSNFTLKIRSTKLEDSAMYFCASSYVRGPSNQPQHFGDGTRLSIL.

The CDR3 nucleotides are TGTGCCAGCAGCTTGAACACCGGGGAGCTGTTTTTT. This codes for CASSLNTGELFF. The V call is TRBV7-9, the J call TRBJ2-2, with D unclear. V lost 3 bases, J lost 1 base, and 0 bases lay in between. The length of the CDR3 is 12 residues. Germline assignment: CDR1 SEHNR and CDR2 FQNEAQ (reference sequence).

The chain combines TRBV14 with TRBJ1-6; D gene uncertain. Trimming removed 1 base from V and 9 bases from J, with 13 bases in between. The CDR3 has 15 residues. The germline V gene has CDR1 SGHDN and CDR2 FVKESK. CDR3 nucleotide sequence: TGTGCCAGCAGCCAAGCCCCCCCTCCGGGTTCACCCCTCCACTTT. The encoded protein is CASSQAPPPGSPLHF. Using reference TRBV14 and TRBJ1-6 for the parts outside the CDR3, the full variable domain is EAGVTQFPSHSVIEKGQTVTLRCDPISGHDNLYWYRRVMGKEIKFLLHFVKESKQDESGMPNNRFLAERTGGTYSTLKVQPAELEDSGVYFCASSQAPPPGSPLHFGNGTRLTVT.

There are a few counts of this clone. This chain connects TRBV10-3 to TRBJ1-1, with unresolved D. This CDR3 has 13 residues. The germline CDR1 and CDR2 sequences are ENHRY and SYGVKD. Trimming stripped 3 bases from V and 0 bases from J, with 5 bases between. The DNA for the CDR3 is TGTGCCATCAGTGATGACCTGAACACTGAAGCTTTCTTT. Amino acid sequence: CAISDDLNTEAFF.

This chain joins TRBV23-1 and TRBJ1-2; maybe TRBD1 (6 bases). TRBV23-1 is annotated as an ORF whose role is uncertain. Trimming cost V 0 bases and J 2 bases, with 16 bases left between them. The CDR3 is 17 residues long. For the CDR3, the DNA is TGCGCCAGCAGTCAATCTGACCGGGACACATTCAACTATGGCTACACCTTC. Translated, it gives CASSQSDRDTFNYGYTF.

J is TRBJ1-2 and V is TRBV4-3, with a tentative D call TRBD1 (5 bases). The V end lost 3 bases, the J end lost 0 bases, and 17 bases lay between the germline ends. The CDR3 consists of 17 residues. Per the germline V gene, CDR1 is LGHNA and CDR2 is YSLEER. In DNA form, the CDR3 reads TGCGCCAGCAGCCACGAGGCCCGACAGTGGGCTAACTATGGCTACACCTTC. Its translation: CASSHEARQWANYGYTF.

This clone appeared once. V is TRBV6-5 and J is TRBJ1-1; 9 bases map to TRBD1. The germline V gene has CDR1 MNHEY and CDR2 SVGAGI. J lost 7 bases, V lost 6 bases, and 6 bases had no gene match. The CDR3 spans 13 residues. CDR3 in DNA: TGTGCCAGCAGCCCACAGGGGGCTGATGAAGCTTTCTTT. Residues: CASSPQGADEAFF.

This chain connects TRBV10-2 to TRBJ2-5, with 7 nucleotides matching TRBD2. The CDR3 is 15 residues long. CDR1 is WSHSY and CDR2 is SAAADI in the germline V gene. The V gene end was trimmed by 4 bases and the J gene end by 1 base; junction bases not matched to a gene: 6. The CDR3 region has the DNA TGCGCCAGCAGTGGGTTGCGGGGGATCCAAGAGACCCAGTACTTC. Protein product: CASSGLRGIQETQYF.

Here the CDR3 reads CAISGDRTPEAFF. The CDR3 nucleotides read TGTGCCATCAGCGGAGACAGAACCCCTGAAGCTTTCTTT. The gene calls are TRBV10-3 and TRBJ1-1, with TRBD1 as a possible D gene (5 bases). V lost 6 bases and J 6 bases, leaving 14 bases between the germline ends. CDR1 ENHRY and CDR2 SYGVKD come from the germline V gene. CDR3 length equals 13 residues.

The chain is built from TRBV3-1 (or the pseudogene TRBV3-2) and TRBJ2-1; D is undetermined. Germline values: CDR1 LGHDT, CDR2 YNNKEL (reference sequence). V lost 3 bases and J lost 8, with 5 bases in between. There are 11 residues in the CDR3. The CDR3 loop reads CASSHLHEQFF. CDR3 DNA sequence: TGTGCCAGCAGCCATCTGCATGAGCAGTTCTTC.

The chain joins TRBV20-1 to TRBJ1-2; a weak D match, TRBD1 (5 bases). This CDR3 has 13 amino acids. Germline V lookup: CDR1 DFQATT, CDR2 SNEGSKA (reference sequence). Trimming removed 3 bases from V and 8 bases from J, with 16 bases in between. CDR3: CSASTAARGGYTF. The CDR3 DNA follows: TGCAGTGCTAGTACCGCTGCCCGGGGGGGCTACACCTTC.

The chain uses TRBV19 and TRBJ1-1; the D is unclear. CDR1 and CDR2 from the germline V gene are LNHDA and SQIVND (reference sequence). The CDR3 is 16 amino acids. The ends were cut back, 5 bases at V and 2 bases at J, with 18 bases in the middle. CDR3 in amino acids: CASSQPVGLANTEAFF. CDR3 in DNA: TGTGCCAGTAGTCAGCCGGTGGGGTTGGCCAACACTGAAGCTTTCTTT.

J is TRBJ1-1 and V is TRBV14; a possible D gene is TRBD1 (6 bases). CDR1 is SGHDN and CDR2 is FVKESK in the germline V gene. This CDR3 contains 15 residues. V lost 2 bases and J lost 4, with 14 bases in between. The CDR3 reads CASSQLGGRGTEAFF. CDR3 nucleotides: TGTGCCAGCAGCCAACTGGGGGGCCGTGGCACTGAAGCTTTCTTT.

This clone was found once. The CDR3: CASSLWVAGGPYNEQFF. The CDR3, as DNA: TGCGCCAGCAGCTTGTGGGTAGCGGGGGGGCCCTACAATGAGCAGTTCTTC. The rearrangement uses TRBV5-1 and TRBJ2-1, with 11 bases lining up with TRBD2. From germline, CDR1 is SGHRS and CDR2 YFSETQ. The CDR3 covers 17 residues. The V gene end was trimmed by 1 base and the J gene end by 2 bases; junction bases not matched to a gene: 5.

The V gene is TRBV9, the J gene TRBJ1-2, with a possible D match to TRBD1 (6 bases). The CDR3 has 13 residues. Germline lookup yields CDR1 SGDLS and CDR2 YYNGEE. Trimming left V 4 bases short and J 5 bases short, with 12 bases between. CDR3 amino acids: CASSSSGQYGYTF. CDR3 bases: TGTGCCAGCAGCTCCAGCGGACAGTATGGCTACACCTTC.

The chain carries TRBV28 and TRBJ2-7; either TRBD1 or TRBD2 may supply D (5 bases each). Between the trimmed V and J ends, which lost 5 bases and 7 bases, there was a span of 24 bases. The germline V gene has CDR1 MDHEN and CDR2 SYDVKM. The CDR3 length is 16 residues. CDR3 in amino acids: CASSPTGASLTGEQYF. CDR3 nucleotide sequence: TGTGCCAGCAGTCCCACAGGTGCCAGCTTGACGGGGGAGCAGTACTTC.

The chain links TRBV2 to TRBJ1-5, with D perhaps TRBD1 (5 bases). This CDR3 region has 16 residues. Germline lookup yields CDR1 SNHLY and CDR2 FYNNEI. V gave up 0 bases and J gave up 4 bases, with 13 bases separating them. The CDR3 reads CASSEASVEGNQPQHF. Here the CDR3 DNA reads TGTGCCAGCAGTGAAGCTTCGGTTGAGGGGAATCAGCCCCAGCATTTT.

The chain employs TRBV5-1 and TRBJ2-7; D not certain. The V end was cut by 2 bases, the J end by 6 bases, with 12 bases between. Germline assignment: CDR1 SGHRS and CDR2 YFSETQ. CDR3 length equals 13 residues. The CDR3 coding sequence is TGCGCCAGCAGCTTTCCAAACTTTTGCGAGCAGTACGTC. As protein: CASSFPNFCEQYV.

The rearrangement uses TRBV11-2 and TRBJ2-1, with 12 bases identical to TRBD2. The trim removed 0 bases at V and 9 bases at J, leaving 9 bases unmatched. Germline CDR1 SGHAT, CDR2 FQNNGV. CDR3 length: 17 amino acids. The CDR3 loop is CASSLEPPLAGGLEQFF. DNA for the CDR3: TGTGCCAGCAGCTTAGAACCGCCGCTAGCGGGGGGGCTTGAGCAGTTCTTC. The full variable domain, in which reference TRBV11-2 and TRBJ2-1 provide the parts outside the CDR3, is EAGVAQSPRYKIIEKRQSVAFWCNPISGHATLYWYQQILGQGPKLLIQFQNNGVVDDSQLPKDRFSAERLKGVDSTLKIQPAKLEDSAVYLCASSLEPPLAGGLEQFFGPGTRLTVL.

This chain uses TRBV6-2 or TRBV6-3 with TRBJ2-5; D possibly corresponds to TRBD2 (6 bases). CDR1 MNHEY and CDR2 SVGEGT come from the germline V gene. This CDR3 is 15 amino acids long. Trimming removed 0 bases from V and 5 bases from J, with 13 bases in between. CDR3 amino acids: CASSYSVRDLETQYF. CDR3 nucleotide sequence: TGTGCCAGCAGTTACTCAGTCCGGGACTTGGAGACCCAGTACTTC.

This clone has just one count. The chain recombines TRBV6-5 with TRBJ2-7; maybe TRBD2 (5 bases). CDR1 is MNHEY and CDR2 is SVGAGI in the germline V gene. The CDR3 extends over 14 amino acids. Trimming cost V 5 bases and J 4 bases, with 15 bases left between them. CDR3 sequence: CASSPYGLQYEQYV. In nucleotides, the CDR3 is TGTGCCAGCAGTCCTTACGGACTTCAATACGAGCAGTACGTC.